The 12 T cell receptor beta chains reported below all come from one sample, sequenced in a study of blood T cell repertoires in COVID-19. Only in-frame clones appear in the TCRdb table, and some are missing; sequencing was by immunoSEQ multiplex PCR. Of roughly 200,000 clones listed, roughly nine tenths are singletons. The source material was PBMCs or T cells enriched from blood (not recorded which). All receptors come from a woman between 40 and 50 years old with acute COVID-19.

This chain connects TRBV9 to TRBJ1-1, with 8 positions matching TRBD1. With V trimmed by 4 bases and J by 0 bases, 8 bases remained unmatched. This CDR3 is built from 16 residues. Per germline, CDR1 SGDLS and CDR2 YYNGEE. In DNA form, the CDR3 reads TGTGCCAGCAGCCCCTGGACAGGGCGCATGAACACTGAAGCTTTCTTT. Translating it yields CASSPWTGRMNTEAFF. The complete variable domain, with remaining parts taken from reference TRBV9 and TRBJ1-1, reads DSGVTQTPKHLITATGQRVTLRCSPRSGDLSVYWYQQSLDQGLQFLIQYYNGEERAKGNILERFSAQQFPDLHSELNLSSLELGDSALYFCASSPWTGRMNTEAFFGQGTRLTVV.

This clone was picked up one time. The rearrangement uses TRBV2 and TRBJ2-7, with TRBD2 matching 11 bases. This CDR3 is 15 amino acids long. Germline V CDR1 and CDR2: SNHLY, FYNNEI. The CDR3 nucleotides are TGTGCTAGTCAAAGTAGCGGGAGGGCGACTAGGGAGCAGTACTTC. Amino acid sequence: CASQSSGRATREQYF.

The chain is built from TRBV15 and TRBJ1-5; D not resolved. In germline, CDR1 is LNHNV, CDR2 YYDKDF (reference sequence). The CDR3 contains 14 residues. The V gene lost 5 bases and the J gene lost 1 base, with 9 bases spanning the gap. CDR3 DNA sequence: TGTGCCACCAGCCCAGTCAGGAGCAATCAGCCCCAGCATTTT. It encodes CATSPVRSNQPQHF. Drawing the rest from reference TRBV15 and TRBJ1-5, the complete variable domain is DAMVIQNPRYQVTQFGKPVTLSCSQTLNHNVMYWYQQKSSQAPKLLFHYYDKDFNNEADTPDNFQSRRPNTSFCFLDIRSPGLGDTAMYLCATSPVRSNQPQHFGDGTRLSIL.

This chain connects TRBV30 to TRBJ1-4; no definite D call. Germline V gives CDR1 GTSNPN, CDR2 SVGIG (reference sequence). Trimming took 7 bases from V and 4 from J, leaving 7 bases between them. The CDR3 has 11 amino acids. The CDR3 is CASEDNEKLFF. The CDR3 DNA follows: TGTGCCTCCGAGGATAATGAAAAACTGTTTTTT.

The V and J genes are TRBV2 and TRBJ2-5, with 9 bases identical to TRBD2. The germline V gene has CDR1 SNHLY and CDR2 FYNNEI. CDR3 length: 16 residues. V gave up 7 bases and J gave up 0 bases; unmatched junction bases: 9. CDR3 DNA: TGTGCCAGCAAGGGGGGGGCTAGCGGGGACCAAGAGACCCAGTACTTC. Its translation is CASKGGASGDQETQYF. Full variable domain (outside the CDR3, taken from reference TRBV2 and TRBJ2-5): EPEVTQTPSHQVTQMGQEVILRCVPISNHLYFYWYRQILGQKVEFLVSFYNNEISEKSEIFDDQFSVERPDGSNFTLKIRSTKLEDSAMYFCASKGGASGDQETQYFGPGTRLLVL.

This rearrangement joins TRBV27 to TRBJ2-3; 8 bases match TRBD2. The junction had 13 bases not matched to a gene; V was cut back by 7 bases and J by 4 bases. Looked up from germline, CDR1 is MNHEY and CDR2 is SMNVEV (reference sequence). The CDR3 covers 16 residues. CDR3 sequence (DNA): TGTGCCAGCACCTTTACGAAGCGGGGGCGGGCAGATACGCAGTATTTT. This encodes CASTFTKRGRADTQYF.

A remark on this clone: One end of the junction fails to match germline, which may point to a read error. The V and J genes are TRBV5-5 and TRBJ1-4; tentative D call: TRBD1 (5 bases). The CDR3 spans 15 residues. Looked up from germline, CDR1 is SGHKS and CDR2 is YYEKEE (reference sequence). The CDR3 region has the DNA TGTGCCAGCACCTTGACAGCTACAACTAATGAAAAACTGTTTTTT. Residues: CASTLTATTNEKLFF.

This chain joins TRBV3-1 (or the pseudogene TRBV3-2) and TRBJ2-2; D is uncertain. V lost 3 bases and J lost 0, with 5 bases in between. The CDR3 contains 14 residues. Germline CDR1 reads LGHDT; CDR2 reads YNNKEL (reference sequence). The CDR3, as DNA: TGTGCCAGCAGCCAGTCAGCGAACACCGGGGAGCTGTTTTTT. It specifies CASSQSANTGELFF.

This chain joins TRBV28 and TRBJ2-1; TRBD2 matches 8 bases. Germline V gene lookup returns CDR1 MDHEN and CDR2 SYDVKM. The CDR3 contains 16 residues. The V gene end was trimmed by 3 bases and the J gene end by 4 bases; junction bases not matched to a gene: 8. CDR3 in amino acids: CASSFLSGEGYNEQFF. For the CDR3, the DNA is TGTGCCAGCAGTTTTCTTAGCGGGGAAGGATACAATGAGCAGTTCTTC.

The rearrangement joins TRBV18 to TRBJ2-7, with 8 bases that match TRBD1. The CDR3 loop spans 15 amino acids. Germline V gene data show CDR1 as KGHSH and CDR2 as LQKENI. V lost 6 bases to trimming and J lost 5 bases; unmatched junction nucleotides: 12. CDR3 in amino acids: CASSGYRTGSDEQYF. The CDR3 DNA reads TGTGCCAGCTCGGGTTACAGGACAGGGTCAGACGAGCAGTACTTC.

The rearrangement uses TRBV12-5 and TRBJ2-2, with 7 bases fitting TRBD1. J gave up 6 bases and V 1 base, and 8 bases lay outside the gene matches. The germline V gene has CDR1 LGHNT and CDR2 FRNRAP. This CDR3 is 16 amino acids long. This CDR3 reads CASGLERTGVPGELFF. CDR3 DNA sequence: TGTGCTAGTGGTTTGGAACGCACAGGGGTTCCCGGGGAGCTGTTTTTT.

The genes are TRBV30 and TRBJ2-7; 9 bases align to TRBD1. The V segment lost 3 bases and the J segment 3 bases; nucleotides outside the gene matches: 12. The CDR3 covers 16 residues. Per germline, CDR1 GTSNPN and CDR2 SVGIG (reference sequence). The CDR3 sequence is CAWSPSGTGTIYEQYF. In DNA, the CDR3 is TGTGCCTGGAGCCCCTCCGGGACAGGGACGATCTACGAGCAGTACTTC. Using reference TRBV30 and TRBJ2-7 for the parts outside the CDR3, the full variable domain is SQTIHQWPATLVQPVGSPLSLECTVEGTSNPNLYWYRQAAGRGLQLLFYSVGIGQISSEVPQNLSASRPQDRQFILSSKKLLLSDSGFYLCAWSPSGTGTIYEQYFGPGTRLTVT.